A selection of T cell receptor beta chains follows, all from one sample in a study of OX40 agonist ivuxolimab in advanced cancers. TCRdb keeps only in-frame clones here, not all; method: immunoSEQ multiplex PCR. The profile shows 45,000 to 60,000 clones, 90% to 95% of them singletons. The specimen was CD4+ or CD8+ T cells sorted from blood, collected in a trial of the OX40 agonist ivuxolimab. The origin of the receptors is an adult with an advanced solid tumor such as melanoma, head and neck, liver or kidney cancer. CDR3s include the opening cysteine and the closing phenylalanine or tryptophan. D genes are given only for firm matches. The size field is filled for only some rows; it gives once, few, many or a size class.

V	D	size	J	CDR3	DNA
TRBV19	TRBD2	.	TRBJ2-3	CASSILAGETQYF	TGTGCCAGTAGTATTCTAGCGGGGGAGACGCAGTATTTT
TRBV9	TRBD1	.	TRBJ1-4	CASSGGQVVSEKLFF	TGTGCCAGCAGCGGCGGACAGGTTGTGTCTGAAAAACTGTTTTTT
TRBV6-5	.	once	TRBJ2-3	CASSYIDSTDTQYF	TGTGCCAGCAGTTACATAGACAGCACAGATACGCAGTATTTT
TRBV3-2	.	.	TRBJ1-3	CASRNTIYF	TGTGCCAGTCGGAACACCATATATTTT
TRBV18	TRBD1	.	TRBJ2-7	CASSPEGAAYEQYF	TGTGCCAGCTCACCCGAGGGGGCTGCCTACGAGCAGTACTTC
TRBV14	.	.	TRBJ1-1	CATTGTFSGNTEAFF	TGTGCCACCACAGGGACGTTCTCGGGGAACACTGAAGCTTTCTTT
TRBV7-3	TRBD2	.	TRBJ2-1	CASSLRGLAASARNNEQFF	TGTGCCAGCAGCTTACGGGGACTAGCGGCTTCGGCTAGGAACAATGAGCAGTTCTTC
TRBV27	TRBD1	.	TRBJ1-2	CASSLQGARGYTF	TGTGCCAGCAGTTTGCAGGGGGCGCGGGGCTACACCTTC
TRBV28	.	.	TRBJ2-7	CASSQPGWNEQYF	TGTGCCAGCAGTCAACCCGGGTGGAACGAGCAGTACTTC
TRBV6-5	.	.	TRBJ2-7	CASSYSGAYYEQYF	TGTGCCAGCAGTTACTCGGGTGCTTATTACGAGCAGTACTTC